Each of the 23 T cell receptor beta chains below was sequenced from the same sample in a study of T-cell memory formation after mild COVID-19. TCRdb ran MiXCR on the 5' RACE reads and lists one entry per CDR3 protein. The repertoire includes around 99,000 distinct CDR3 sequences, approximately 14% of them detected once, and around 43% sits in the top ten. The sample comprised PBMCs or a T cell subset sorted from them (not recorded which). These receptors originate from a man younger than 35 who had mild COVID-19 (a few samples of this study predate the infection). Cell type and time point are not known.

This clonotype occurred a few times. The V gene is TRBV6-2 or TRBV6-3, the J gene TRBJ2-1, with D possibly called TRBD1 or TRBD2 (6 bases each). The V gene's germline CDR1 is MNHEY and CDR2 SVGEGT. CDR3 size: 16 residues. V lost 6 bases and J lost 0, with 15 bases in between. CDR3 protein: CASRGSGAHSYNEQFF. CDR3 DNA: TGTGCCAGCAGAGGATCGGGGGCCCACTCCTACAATGAGCAGTTCTTC.

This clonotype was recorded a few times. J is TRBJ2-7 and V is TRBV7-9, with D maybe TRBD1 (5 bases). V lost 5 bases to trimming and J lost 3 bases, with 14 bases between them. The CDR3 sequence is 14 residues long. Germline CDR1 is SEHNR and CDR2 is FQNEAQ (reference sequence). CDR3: CASSPDLDIYEQYV. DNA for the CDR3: TGTGCCAGCAGCCCCGACCTGGACATCTACGAGCAGTACGTC.

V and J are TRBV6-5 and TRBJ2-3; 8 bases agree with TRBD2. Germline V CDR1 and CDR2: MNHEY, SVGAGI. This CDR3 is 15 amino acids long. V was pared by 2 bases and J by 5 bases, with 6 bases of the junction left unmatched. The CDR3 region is CASSYAGGTGDTQYF. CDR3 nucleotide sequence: TGTGCCAGCAGTTACGCGGGAGGAACTGGAGATACGCAGTATTTT.

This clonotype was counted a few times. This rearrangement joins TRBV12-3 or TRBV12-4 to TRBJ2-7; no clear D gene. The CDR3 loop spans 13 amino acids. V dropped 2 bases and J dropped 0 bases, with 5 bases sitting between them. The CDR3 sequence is CASSLSGSYEQYF. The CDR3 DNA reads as TGTGCCAGCAGTTTATCGGGCTCCTACGAGCAGTACTTC.

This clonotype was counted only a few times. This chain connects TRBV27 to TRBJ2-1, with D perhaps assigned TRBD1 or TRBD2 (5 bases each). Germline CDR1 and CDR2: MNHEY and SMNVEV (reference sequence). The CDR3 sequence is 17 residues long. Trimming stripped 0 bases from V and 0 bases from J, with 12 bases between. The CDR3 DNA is TGTGCCAGCAGTTTATCGAGATCAGGGAGCTCCTACAATGAGCAGTTCTTC. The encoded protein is CASSLSRSGSSYNEQFF.

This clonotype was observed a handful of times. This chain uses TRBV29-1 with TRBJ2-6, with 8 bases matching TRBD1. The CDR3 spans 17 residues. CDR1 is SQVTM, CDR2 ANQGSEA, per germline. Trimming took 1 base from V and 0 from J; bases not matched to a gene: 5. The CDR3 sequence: CSVEAGQEFSGANVLTF. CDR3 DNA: TGCAGCGTTGAAGCGGGACAGGAGTTCTCTGGGGCCAACGTCCTGACTTTC.

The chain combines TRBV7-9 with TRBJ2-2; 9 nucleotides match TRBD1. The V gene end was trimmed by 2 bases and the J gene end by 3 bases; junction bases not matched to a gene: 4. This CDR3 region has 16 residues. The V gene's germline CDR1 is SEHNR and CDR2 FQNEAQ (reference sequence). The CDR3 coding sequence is TGTGCCAGCAGCTTACCGGGACAGGGATACACCGGGGAGCTGTTTTTT. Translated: CASSLPGQGYTGELFF.

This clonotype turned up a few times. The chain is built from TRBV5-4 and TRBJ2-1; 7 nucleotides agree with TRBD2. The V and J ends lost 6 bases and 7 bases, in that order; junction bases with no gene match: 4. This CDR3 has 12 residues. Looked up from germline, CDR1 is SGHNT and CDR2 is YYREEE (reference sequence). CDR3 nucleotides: TGTGCCAGCACTACCGGGGGGAATGAGCAGTTCTTC. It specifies CASTTGGNEQFF.

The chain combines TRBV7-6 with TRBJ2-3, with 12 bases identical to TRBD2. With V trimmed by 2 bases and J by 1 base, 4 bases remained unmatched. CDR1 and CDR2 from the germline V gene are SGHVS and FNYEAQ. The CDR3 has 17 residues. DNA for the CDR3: TGTGCCAGCAGCTTATCACGACTAGCGGGGGGCACAGATACGCAGTATTTT. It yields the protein CASSLSRLAGGTDTQYF.

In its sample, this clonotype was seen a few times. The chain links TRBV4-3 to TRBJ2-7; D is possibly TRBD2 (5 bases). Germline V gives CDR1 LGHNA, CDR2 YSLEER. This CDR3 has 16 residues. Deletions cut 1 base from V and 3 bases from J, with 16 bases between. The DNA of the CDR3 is TGCGCCAGCAGCCAAGGTCCGGGGTTGGGCAGCTACGAGCAGTACTTC. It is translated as CASSQGPGLGSYEQYF.

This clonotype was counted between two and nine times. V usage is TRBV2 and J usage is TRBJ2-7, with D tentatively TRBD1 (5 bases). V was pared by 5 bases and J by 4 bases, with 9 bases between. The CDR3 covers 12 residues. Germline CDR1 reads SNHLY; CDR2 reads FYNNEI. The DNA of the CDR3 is TGTGCCAGCAGTATAAAGGGGTACGAGCAGTACGTC. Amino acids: CASSIKGYEQYV.

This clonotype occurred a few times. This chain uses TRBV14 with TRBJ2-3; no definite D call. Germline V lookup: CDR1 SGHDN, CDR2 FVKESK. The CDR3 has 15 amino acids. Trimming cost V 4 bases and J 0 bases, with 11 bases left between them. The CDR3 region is CASSRYRASTDTQYF. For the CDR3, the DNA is TGTGCCAGCAGCCGATATAGAGCTAGCACAGATACGCAGTATTTT.

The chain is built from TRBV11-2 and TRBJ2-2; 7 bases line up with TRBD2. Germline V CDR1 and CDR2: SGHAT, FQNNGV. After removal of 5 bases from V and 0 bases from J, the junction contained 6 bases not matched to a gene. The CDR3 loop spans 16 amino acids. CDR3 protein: CASSPWAGANTGELFF. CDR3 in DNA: TGTGCCAGCAGCCCTTGGGCGGGGGCGAACACCGGGGAGCTGTTTTTT.

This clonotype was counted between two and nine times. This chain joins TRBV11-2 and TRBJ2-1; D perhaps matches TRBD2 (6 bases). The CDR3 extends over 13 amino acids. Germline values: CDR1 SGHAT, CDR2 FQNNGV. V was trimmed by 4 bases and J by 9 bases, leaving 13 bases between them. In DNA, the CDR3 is TGTGCCAGCAGCTCCGACCTGGGGGGTGAGCAGTTCTTC. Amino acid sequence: CASSSDLGGEQFF.

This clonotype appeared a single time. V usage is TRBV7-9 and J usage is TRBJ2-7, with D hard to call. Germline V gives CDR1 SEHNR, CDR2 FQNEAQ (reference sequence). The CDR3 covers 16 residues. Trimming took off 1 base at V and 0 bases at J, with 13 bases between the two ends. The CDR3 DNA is TGTGCCAGCAGCTTAGAAGGTCAGAGCCGCTCCTACGAGCAGTACTTC. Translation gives CASSLEGQSRSYEQYF.

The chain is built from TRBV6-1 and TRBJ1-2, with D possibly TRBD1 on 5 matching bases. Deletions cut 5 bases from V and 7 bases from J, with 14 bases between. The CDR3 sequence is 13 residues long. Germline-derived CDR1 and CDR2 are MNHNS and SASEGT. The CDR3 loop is CASSPLGGFGYTF. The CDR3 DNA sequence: TGTGCCAGCAGTCCCCTTGGGGGATTTGGCTACACCTTC.

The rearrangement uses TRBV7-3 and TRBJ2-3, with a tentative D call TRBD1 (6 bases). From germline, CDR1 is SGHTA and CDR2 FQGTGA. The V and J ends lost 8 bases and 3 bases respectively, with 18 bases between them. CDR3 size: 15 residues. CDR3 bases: TGTGCCAGCGAGAGGGGGTACGGTGGGACAGATACGCAGTATTTT. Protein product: CASERGYGGTDTQYF.

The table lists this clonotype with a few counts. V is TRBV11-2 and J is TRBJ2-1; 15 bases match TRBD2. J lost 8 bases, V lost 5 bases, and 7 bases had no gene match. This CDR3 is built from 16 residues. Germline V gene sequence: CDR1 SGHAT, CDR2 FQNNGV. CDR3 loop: CASSRLGLAGGYEQFF. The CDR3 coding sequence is TGTGCCAGCAGCCGGCTCGGACTAGCGGGGGGGTATGAGCAGTTCTTC.

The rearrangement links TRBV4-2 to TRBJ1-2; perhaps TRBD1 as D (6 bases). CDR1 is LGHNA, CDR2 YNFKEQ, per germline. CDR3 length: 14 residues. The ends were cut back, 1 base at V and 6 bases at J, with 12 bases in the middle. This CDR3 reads CASSQGSGGNGYTF. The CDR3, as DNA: TGTGCCAGCAGCCAAGGTTCGGGGGGCAATGGCTACACCTTC.

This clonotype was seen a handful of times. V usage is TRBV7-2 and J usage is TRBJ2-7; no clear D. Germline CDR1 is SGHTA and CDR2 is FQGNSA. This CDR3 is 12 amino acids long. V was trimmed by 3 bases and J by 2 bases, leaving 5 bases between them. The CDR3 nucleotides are TGTGCCAGCAGCTTCGGTACCTACGAGCAGTACTTC. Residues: CASSFGTYEQYF.

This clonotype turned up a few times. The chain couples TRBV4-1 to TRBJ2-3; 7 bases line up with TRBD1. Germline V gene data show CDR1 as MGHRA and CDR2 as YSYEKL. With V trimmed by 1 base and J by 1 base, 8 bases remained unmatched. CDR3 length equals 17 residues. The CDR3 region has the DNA TGCGCCAGCAGCCAAGGATCGGGACAGTTCGGCACAGATACGCAGTATTTT. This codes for CASSQGSGQFGTDTQYF.

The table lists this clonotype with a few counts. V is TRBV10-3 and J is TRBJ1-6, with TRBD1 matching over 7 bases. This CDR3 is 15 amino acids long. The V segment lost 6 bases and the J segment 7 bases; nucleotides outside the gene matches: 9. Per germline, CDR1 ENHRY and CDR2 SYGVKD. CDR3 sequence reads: CAIRSPGTENSPLHF. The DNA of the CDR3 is TGTGCCATCAGGAGCCCGGGGACAGAGAATTCACCCCTCCACTTT.

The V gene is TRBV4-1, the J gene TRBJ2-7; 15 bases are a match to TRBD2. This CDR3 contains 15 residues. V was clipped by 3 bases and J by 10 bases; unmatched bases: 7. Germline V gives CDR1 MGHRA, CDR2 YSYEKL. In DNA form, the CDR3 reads TGCGCCAGCAGCCAGTGGACTAGCGGGGGGGCCCTCCAGTACGTC. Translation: CASSQWTSGGALQYV.